The 5 T cell receptor beta chains in this list originate from one sample, sequenced in a study of blood T cell repertoires in COVID-19. Repertoires were generated with immunoSEQ multiplex PCR, while TCRdb's copy carries only in-frame clones and drops some. The table includes 300,000 to 350,000 clones, more than 75% detected once. The sample taken for sequencing was PBMCs or T cells enriched from blood (not recorded which). The source of these receptors is a woman aged 25 to 39 who had recovered from COVID-19.

The chain joins TRBV5-5 to TRBJ1-1, with D maybe TRBD1 (6 bases). This CDR3 is built from 15 residues. CDR1 is SGHKS, CDR2 YYEKEE, per germline (reference sequence). V was clipped by 0 bases and J by 1 base, with 10 bases between them. This chain's CDR3 is CASSLVVRGNTEAFF. Written as DNA, the CDR3 is TGTGCCAGCAGCTTGGTGGTCAGGGGGAACACTGAAGCTTTCTTT.

J is TRBJ1-3 and V is TRBV3-1 (or the pseudogene TRBV3-2); D is unresolved. This CDR3 is 14 amino acids long. V was shortened by 7 bases and J by 1 base, with 11 bases between the two germline ends. CDR1 LGHDT and CDR2 YNNKEL come from the germline V gene (reference sequence). CDR3 residues: CASTPGGSGNTIYF. As DNA, the CDR3 is TGTGCCAGCACCCCGGGTGGATCTGGAAACACCATATATTTT.

The chain joins TRBV30 to TRBJ2-1; the D is unclear. The CDR3 spans 12 residues. The V gene lost 3 bases and the J gene lost 3 bases, with 6 bases spanning the gap. Germline V gene data show CDR1 as GTSNPN and CDR2 as SVGIG (reference sequence). The CDR3 nucleotides read TGTGCCTGGAGCTACGGCTACAATGAGCAGTTCTTC. It codes for CAWSYGYNEQFF.

V usage is TRBV18 and J usage is TRBJ2-4; 7 positions agree with TRBD1. This CDR3 is 14 amino acids long. The V segment lost 2 bases and the J segment 4 bases; nucleotides outside the gene matches: 2. Looked up from germline, CDR1 is KGHSH and CDR2 is LQKENI. CDR3 in amino acids: CASSPTGQKNIQYF. CDR3 nucleotides: TGTGCCAGCTCACCAACGGGACAGAAAAACATTCAGTACTTC.

The gene calls are TRBV2 and TRBJ1-1; D unclear. Trimming pared 4 bases from V and 5 bases from J, leaving 14 bases between. The CDR3 loop spans 14 amino acids. Germline V gene data show CDR1 as SNHLY and CDR2 as FYNNEI. Here the CDR3 reads CASSADLWETEAFF. The CDR3 DNA is TGTGCCAGCAGTGCGGACCTCTGGGAGACTGAAGCTTTCTTT.